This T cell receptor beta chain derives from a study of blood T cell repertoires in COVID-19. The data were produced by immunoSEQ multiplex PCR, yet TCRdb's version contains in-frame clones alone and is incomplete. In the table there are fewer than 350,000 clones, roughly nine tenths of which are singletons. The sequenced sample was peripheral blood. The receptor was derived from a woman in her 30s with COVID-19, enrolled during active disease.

The CDR3 DNA reads as TGCGCCAGCAGTGCGCAAGTGACAGCCAACCGCTACGAGCAGTACTTC. Encoded protein: CASSAQVTANRYEQYF. The rearrangement joins TRBV10-1 to TRBJ2-7, with D possibly TRBD1 on 5 matching bases. Germline assignment: CDR1 WNHNN and CDR2 SYGVQD (reference sequence). The CDR3 sequence is 16 residues long. V lost 4 bases and J 3 bases, leaving 19 bases between the germline ends.